This T cell receptor beta chain was sequenced in a study of blood T cell repertoires in COVID-19. Study-wide context: The analysed material was cDNA or gDNA that came from T cells, B-cell-depleted T cells, or PBMCs.

In the source study's methods: Amplifying reference gene primers gave estimates of nucleated cell counts. Some clones are missing from TCRdb's copy, which holds only in-frame ones; the method was immunoSEQ multiplex PCR. For V, J and clone size, that table is used; D and trimming come from the DNA. The table has 250,000 to 350,000 clones, about nine tenths seen once. Participant-reported clinical history was the basis for cohort assignment. The receptor was isolated from a woman aged 25-40 years who had recovered from COVID-19. Sequenced: PBMCs or T cells enriched from blood (not recorded which).

The CDR3 nucleotides are TGTGCCACCAGCAGAGGGGACAGGGGGCACGGGGAGCTGTTTTTT. It specifies CATSRGDRGHGELFF. This rearrangement joins TRBV15 to TRBJ2-2; 12 bases agree with TRBD1. CDR1 is LNHNV and CDR2 is YYDKDF in the germline V gene (reference sequence). This CDR3 has 15 amino acids. Trimming cost V 1 base and J 7 bases; bases outside gene matches: 1. Based on the CDR3 plus reference TRBV15 and TRBJ2-2, the full variable domain is DAMVIQNPRYQVTQFGKPVTLSCSQTLNHNVMYWYQQKSSQAPKLLFHYYDKDFNNEADTPDNFQSRRPNTSFCFLDIRSPGLGDTAMYLCATSRGDRGHGELFFGEGSRLTVL.